What follows are 19 T cell receptor beta chains derived from one specimen sequenced in a study of PD-1 blockade in mismatch repair-deficient tumors. No antigens are known for them. Time point defined: roughly 10-day in vitro stimulation with candidate neoantigen peptide 4. TCRdb's copy holds only in-frame clones and misses some; the assay was immunoSEQ multiplex PCR. The table lists 13,000 to 15,000 clones, less than 90% of them singletons. This specimen consisted of cells cultured in vitro, obtained from a patient treated with pembrolizumab. All receptors derive from an adult with mismatch repair-deficient cancer.

The chain joins TRBV6-1 to TRBJ2-6, with TRBD2 as a possible D gene (5 bases). CDR1 is MNHNS and CDR2 is SASEGT in the germline V gene. CDR3 size: 15 residues. The V end was cut by 2 bases, the J end by 2 bases, with 7 bases between. The CDR3 DNA sequence: TGTGCCAGCAGTGAACGGACTCCTGGGGCCAACGTCCTGACTTTC. Its translation: CASSERTPGANVLTF.

The chain employs TRBV5-5 and TRBJ1-2, with 7 bases lining up with TRBD1. In germline, CDR1 is SGHKS, CDR2 YYEKEE (reference sequence). Trimming at V came to 4 bases and at J to 8 bases, leaving 17 bases not matched to a gene. The CDR3 consists of 16 residues. The CDR3 DNA follows: TGTGCCAGCAGCCCACCGGGGGGCAGGGGGGTCTCCGGCTACACCTTC. It is translated as CASSPPGGRGVSGYTF.

The chain combines TRBV28 with TRBJ2-2; 7 nucleotides agree with TRBD2. V lost 2 bases to trimming and J lost 4 bases; unmatched junction nucleotides: 4. This CDR3 spans 15 amino acids. From germline, CDR1 is MDHEN and CDR2 SYDVKM. The CDR3 loop reads CASSLGGSRTGELFF. For the CDR3, the DNA is TGTGCCAGCAGTTTAGGCGGGAGCCGCACCGGGGAGCTGTTTTTT.

This clone has a handful of counts. V is TRBV5-1 and J is TRBJ2-3, with 9 bases aligning to TRBD1. Germline CDR1 and CDR2: SGHRS and YFSETQ. V was pared by 4 bases and J by 3 bases, with 3 bases of the junction left unmatched. The CDR3 runs 14 residues. DNA of the CDR3: TGCGCCAGCAGCCGACAGGGGGGGACAGATACGCAGTATTTT. Translating gives CASSRQGGTDTQYF.

J is TRBJ2-7 and V is TRBV5-5, with 7 bases matching TRBD1. This CDR3 region has 14 residues. V was pared by 5 bases and J by 2 bases, with 7 bases of the junction left unmatched. From germline, CDR1 is SGHKS and CDR2 YYEKEE (reference sequence). The CDR3 nucleotides read TGTGCCAGCAGTCCGGGACAGACCCCCTACGAGCAGTACTTC. Translated, it gives CASSPGQTPYEQYF.

The chain is built from TRBV6-5 and TRBJ1-2, with D possibly TRBD1 on 5 matching bases. Germline loops: CDR1 MNHEY, CDR2 SVGAGI. The ends were cut back, 1 base at V and 4 bases at J, with 16 bases in the middle. The CDR3 spans 16 residues. The CDR3 sequence: CASSYFGGRSVYGYTF. CDR3 coding DNA: TGTGCCAGCAGTTACTTCGGGGGACGGTCAGTCTATGGCTACACCTTC.

In DNA form, the CDR3 reads TGTGCCTGGGACAGGGGGATGAACACTGAAGCTTTCTTT. Its translation: CAWDRGMNTEAFF. The V and J genes are TRBV30 and TRBJ1-1, with 9 bases lining up with TRBD1. Per the germline V gene, CDR1 is GTSNPN and CDR2 is SVGIG (reference sequence). Trimming at V came to 5 bases and at J to 0 bases, leaving 1 base not matched to a gene. CDR3 length: 13 amino acids.

The chain links TRBV5-1 to TRBJ1-2; the D is unclear. V lost 0 bases to trimming and J lost 5 bases, with 8 bases between them. The CDR3 spans 13 residues. Germline V gene lookup returns CDR1 SGHRS and CDR2 YFSETQ. As DNA, the CDR3 is TGCGCCAGCAGCTTGGATCCGTATTATGGCTACACCTTC. Residues: CASSLDPYYGYTF.

The V call is TRBV28, the J call TRBJ2-2; no clear D. CDR3 length: 14 residues. Trimming stripped 2 bases from V and 4 bases from J, with 8 bases between. Germline CDR1 reads MDHEN; CDR2 reads SYDVKM. The chain's CDR3 is CASSLSQTTGELFF. The CDR3 region has the DNA TGTGCCAGCAGTTTAAGCCAGACCACCGGGGAGCTGTTTTTT.

The rearrangement joins TRBV14 to TRBJ1-2, with 8 nucleotides matching TRBD1. Germline CDR1 reads SGHDN; CDR2 reads FVKESK. The J segment lost 4 bases and the V segment lost 1 base, leaving 5 bases of the junction unmatched. The CDR3 loop spans 15 amino acids. CDR3 loop: CASSQVPGGVYGYTF. The CDR3 DNA is TGTGCCAGCAGCCAAGTCCCAGGGGGCGTCTATGGCTACACCTTC.

V and J are TRBV5-1 and TRBJ2-1; 11 positions agree with TRBD2. V was clipped by 3 bases and J by 6 bases; unmatched bases: 5. Germline assignment: CDR1 SGHRS and CDR2 YFSETQ. The CDR3 has 15 amino acids. The CDR3 DNA reads TGCGCCAGCAGCTCTGACGGACTAGCGGGCAATGAGCAGTTCTTC. Protein product: CASSSDGLAGNEQFF.

This clone showed up just once. V is TRBV2 and J is TRBJ2-1, with D possibly matching TRBD2 (6 bases). The CDR3 consists of 17 residues. The ends were cut back, 7 bases at V and 4 bases at J, with 23 bases in the middle. The germline gives CDR1 SNHLY, CDR2 FYNNEI. CDR3 nucleotide sequence: TGTGCCAGCACCCGGGAGAATGGAATTAACTTATACAATGAGCAGTTCTTC. Residues: CASTRENGINLYNEQFF.

This clone was seen a few times. The CDR3 coding sequence is TGCGCCAGCAGCCAAGAAACCTCCTCTAGCGGACAGCGGAGCTCCTACGAGCAGTACTTC. Amino acid sequence: CASSQETSSSGQRSSYEQYF. The chain carries TRBV4-1 and TRBJ2-7; weak D call: TRBD2 (7 bases). The ends were cut back, 0 bases at V and 0 bases at J, with 24 bases in the middle. Germline loops: CDR1 MGHRA, CDR2 YSYEKL. The CDR3 contains 20 residues.

The rearrangement links TRBV6-5 to TRBJ1-2; tentatively, D is TRBD1 (6 bases). Germline CDR1 MNHEY, CDR2 SVGAGI. Between the trimmed V and J ends, which lost 2 bases and 6 bases, there was a span of 10 bases. The CDR3 extends over 13 amino acids. The CDR3 loop is CASSYQGGDGYTF. CDR3 coding DNA: TGTGCCAGCAGTTACCAAGGGGGTGATGGCTACACCTTC.

Details on this clone: Within the sample, other DNA sequences also encode this same CDR3. V usage is TRBV9 and J usage is TRBJ2-2; D is uncertain. CDR3 length: 13 amino acids. CDR1 and CDR2 from the germline V gene are SGDLS and YYNGEE. The V end lost 4 bases, the J end lost 5 bases, and 9 bases lay between the germline ends. CDR3 bases: TGTGCCAGCAGCCCTCAGCCGACCGGGGAGCTGTTTTTT. Residues: CASSPQPTGELFF.

This rearrangement joins TRBV4-2 to TRBJ1-1, with TRBD1 matching over 9 bases. Trimming at V came to 4 bases and at J to 1 base, leaving 4 bases not matched to a gene. Germline CDR1 and CDR2: LGHNA and YNFKEQ. CDR3 length: 15 amino acids. The CDR3 DNA reads TGTGCCAGCAGCCCGTGGACAGGGGCGAACACTGAAGCTTTCTTT. Amino acid sequence: CASSPWTGANTEAFF.

The CDR3, as DNA: TGCGCCAGCAGCCAAGAGGCAGGGGAACAATCACCCCTCCACTTT. Translating it yields CASSQEAGEQSPLHF. The chain has TRBV4-1 and TRBJ1-6, with TRBD1 as a possible D gene (6 bases). This CDR3 has 15 residues. CDR1 and CDR2 from the germline V gene are MGHRA and YSYEKL. Trimming shortened V by 0 bases and J by 10 bases, and 13 bases separated the two germline ends.

The chain uses TRBV27 and TRBJ1-2; possible D gene TRBD1, 5 bases. CDR1 is MNHEY, CDR2 SMNVEV, per germline (reference sequence). Deletions cut 2 bases from V and 4 bases from J, with 8 bases between. The CDR3 consists of 13 residues. CDR3: CASSLRRGYGYTF. The CDR3, as DNA: TGTGCCAGCAGTTTACGTAGGGGCTATGGCTACACCTTC.

CDR3 nucleotide sequence: TGTGCCTGGGCCCGGGACGAAAATCAGCCCCAGCATTTT. It encodes CAWARDENQPQHF. V is TRBV30 and J is TRBJ1-5; D may be TRBD1 (5 bases). The CDR3 sequence is 13 residues long. V dropped 5 bases and J dropped 4 bases, with 12 bases sitting between them. Germline V gene data show CDR1 as GTSNPN and CDR2 as SVGIG (reference sequence).